One sample yielded the 9 T cell receptor beta chains listed below, sequenced in a study of T-cell memory formation after mild COVID-19. TCRdb recomputed calls from the 5' RACE reads with MiXCR, one row per CDR3 protein. The data contain tens of thousands of distinct CDR3 sequences, about a tenth of them singletons. Sequenced material: PBMCs or a T cell subset sorted from them (not recorded which). Receptors originate from a man aged 18 to 35 who had mild COVID-19 (a few samples of this study predate the infection). Cell type and time point are not known.

The sample holds one count of this clonotype. The chain combines TRBV2 with TRBJ1-1; D possibly corresponds to TRBD1 (5 bases). The germline V gene encodes CDR1 SNHLY and CDR2 FYNNEI. With 6 bases removed from V and 6 bases from J, the gap between germline ends came to 17 bases. The CDR3 spans 14 residues. Here the CDR3 reads CASRTEGSSAEAFF. For the CDR3, the DNA is TGTGCCAGCAGGACCGAGGGGAGCTCGGCTGAAGCTTTCTTT.

This clonotype occurred many times. This chain connects TRBV4-3 to TRBJ2-2, with a possible D match to TRBD2 (6 bases). Germline V gene data show CDR1 as LGHNA and CDR2 as YSLEER. V lost 0 bases to trimming and J lost 5 bases, with 19 bases between them. CDR3 length: 18 amino acids. CDR3 in amino acids: CASSQDPPMLGGTGELFF. The CDR3 nucleotides are TGCGCCAGCAGCCAAGATCCGCCGATGTTGGGAGGAACCGGGGAGCTGTTTTTT.

This clonotype was picked up many times. The rearrangement joins TRBV4-3 to TRBJ2-3; 9 positions match TRBD2. CDR3 length: 17 residues. The germline gives CDR1 LGHNA, CDR2 YSLEER. Germline trimming cut 0 bases from V and 4 bases from J; bases unmatched to any gene: 8. CDR3 coding DNA: TGCGCCAGCAGCCAAGATCTTCAGCGGGGGGCCCCAGATACGCAGTATTTT. It specifies CASSQDLQRGAPDTQYF.

This chain uses TRBV30 with TRBJ2-5; no reliable D call. From germline, CDR1 is GTSNPN and CDR2 SVGIG (reference sequence). The CDR3 covers 11 residues. Trimming left V 1 base short and J 4 bases short, with 4 bases between. CDR3 residues: CAWSGGETQYF. CDR3 in DNA: TGTGCCTGGAGTGGGGGAGAGACCCAGTACTTC.

The chain recombines TRBV6-5 with TRBJ1-1; 9 nucleotides agree with TRBD1. CDR1 is MNHEY, CDR2 SVGAGI, per germline. V dropped 2 bases and J dropped 5; count of bases not matched to a gene: 3. The CDR3 is made up of 14 amino acids. CDR3 in DNA: TGTGCCAGCAGTTACGACAGGGGGGGGACTGAAGCTTTCTTT. Its protein product is CASSYDRGGTEAFF.

This clonotype was seen many times. The chain combines TRBV20-1 with TRBJ2-3; D possibly corresponds to TRBD2 (6 bases). Germline V gene data show CDR1 as DFQATT and CDR2 as SNEGSKA (reference sequence). Between the trimmed V and J ends, which lost 0 bases and 2 bases, there was a span of 12 bases. There are 15 residues in the CDR3. The CDR3 region is CSARDRLGLTDTQYF. The DNA for the CDR3 is TGCAGTGCTAGAGATCGACTAGGGCTCACAGATACGCAGTATTTT.

The sample holds many counts of this clonotype. The rearrangement uses TRBV7-9 and TRBJ2-7; D uncertain. V shed 7 bases and J shed 3 bases, with 13 bases lying between them. Germline V gene data show CDR1 as SEHNR and CDR2 as FQNEAQ (reference sequence). This CDR3 spans 13 amino acids. Written as DNA, the CDR3 is TGTGCCAGCACCCGACAAGGATTCTACGAGCAGTACTTC. Protein: CASTRQGFYEQYF. Full variable domain (missing parts from reference TRBV7-9 and TRBJ2-7): DTGVSQNPRHKITKRGQNVTFRCDPISEHNRLYWYRQTLGQGPEFLTYFQNEAQLEKSRLLSDRFSAERPKGSFSTLEIQRTEQGDSAMYLCASTRQGFYEQYFGPGTRLTVT.

The chain employs TRBV7-2 and TRBJ2-3, with TRBD2 matching over 11 bases. With V trimmed by 6 bases and J by 4 bases, 6 bases remained unmatched. The germline V gene has CDR1 SGHTA and CDR2 FQGNSA. The CDR3 is made up of 15 amino acids. CDR3 in amino acids: CASRNSGGAPDTQYF. The CDR3 nucleotides read TGTGCCAGCAGAAATAGCGGGGGGGCCCCAGATACGCAGTATTTT.

This chain joins TRBV15 and TRBJ2-5; perhaps TRBD1 as D (7 bases). This CDR3 contains 14 residues. V lost 5 bases to trimming and J lost 2 bases, with 12 bases between them. Germline values: CDR1 LNHNV, CDR2 YYDKDF (reference sequence). CDR3: CATSVPGGQETQYF. DNA for the CDR3: TGTGCCACCAGCGTCCCAGGGGGGCAAGAGACCCAGTACTTC.